This T cell receptor beta chain emerged from a study of blood T cell repertoires in COVID-19. The CDR3 is 17 residues long. V lost 0 bases to trimming and J lost 6 bases, with 18 bases between them. Germline values: CDR1 LNHNV, CDR2 YYDKDF (reference sequence). Profiled with immunoSEQ multiplex PCR; TCRdb holds only in-frame clones, not every one. The sample lists roughly 340,000 clones; approximately 92% were seen once. Residents of around 24 US areas, aged roughly 18 to 89 years, made up the participants. Clinical history reported by participants formed the basis on which cohorts were assigned. Symptom resolution, clearance, or two negative PCRs marked the recovered donors of Cohort 3.

The sequence was collected from a young man who had recovered from COVID-19. The sequencing input was PBMCs or T cells enriched from blood (not recorded which). J is TRBJ1-5 and V is TRBV15; D is uncertain. Here the CDR3 DNA reads TGTGCCACCAGCAGAGATCGCTTATCCGGGTTTTCTCAGCCCCAGCATTTT. It is translated as CATSRDRLSGFSQPQHF. Full variable domain (missing parts from reference TRBV15 and TRBJ1-5): DAMVIQNPRYQVTQFGKPVTLSCSQTLNHNVMYWYQQKSSQAPKLLFHYYDKDFNNEADTPDNFQSRRPNTSFCFLDIRSPGLGDTAMYLCATSRDRLSGFSQPQHFGDGTRLSIL.